These 13 T cell receptor beta chains originate from one sample sequenced in a study of graft-versus-host responses after intestinal transplantation. The data were produced by immunoSEQ multiplex PCR, yet TCRdb's version contains in-frame clones alone and is incomplete. This repertoire shows some 22,000 clones, around nine tenths found once; its top ten account for approximately 2%. This specimen consisted of PBMCs, obtained approximately 38 days after intestinal transplant. These receptors originate from a human patient who received an intestinal transplant, so some T cells may come from the graft donor.

The chain combines TRBV30 with TRBJ1-1, with D uncertain. The length of the CDR3 is 12 residues. Germline V gene sequence: CDR1 GTSNPN, CDR2 SVGIG (reference sequence). V lost 0 bases, J lost 7 bases, and 9 bases lay in between. The CDR3 DNA sequence: TGTGCCTGGAGTGTAGGCCAAAATGAAGCTTTCTTT. Protein product: CAWSVGQNEAFF.

This chain joins TRBV30 and TRBJ2-5; tentatively, D is TRBD1 (6 bases). The CDR3 is made up of 13 amino acids. Germline CDR1 GTSNPN, CDR2 SVGIG (reference sequence). The ends were cut back, 2 bases at V and 1 base at J, with 8 bases in the middle. The CDR3 nucleotides read TGTGCCTGGAGTTCAGGGGTCCAAGAGACCCAGTACTTC. This translates into CAWSSGVQETQYF.

The chain couples TRBV6-1 to TRBJ1-1, with D possibly matching TRBD1 (5 bases). The V end was cut by 6 bases, the J end by 12 bases, with 23 bases between. The CDR3 is 14 residues long. The germline V gene encodes CDR1 MNHNS and CDR2 SASEGT. Here the CDR3 reads CASRVHGGFFRTFF. CDR3 in DNA: TGTGCCAGCAGGGTCCACGGGGGTTTCTTTAGGACTTTCTTT.

This chain uses TRBV28 with TRBJ1-5; D is ambiguous. The CDR3 consists of 11 residues. Germline V lookup: CDR1 MDHEN, CDR2 SYDVKM. V lost 3 bases to trimming and J lost 4 bases, with 1 base between them. The CDR3 coding sequence is TGTGCCAGCAGTTTGAATCAGCCCCAGCATTTT. This encodes CASSLNQPQHF. The full variable domain, rest sourced from reference TRBV28 and TRBJ1-5, is DVKVTQSSRYLVKRTGEKVFLECVQDMDHENMFWYRQDPGLGLRLIYFSYDVKMKEKGDIPEGYSVSREKKERFSLILESASTNQTSMYLCASSLNQPQHFGDGTRLSIL.

This chain links TRBV6-1 with TRBJ1-1; D is unresolved. With 4 bases removed from V and 6 bases from J, the gap between germline ends came to 15 bases. Per germline, CDR1 MNHNS and CDR2 SASEGT. CDR3 length: 14 residues. This chain's CDR3 is CASSARLPNPEAFF. The CDR3 coding sequence is TGTGCCAGCAGTGCTAGACTTCCAAACCCTGAAGCTTTCTTT.

The chain couples TRBV11-2 to TRBJ2-1, with 11 bases lining up with TRBD2. CDR3 length: 17 residues. Germline CDR1 reads SGHAT; CDR2 reads FQNNGV. Trimming at V came to 5 bases and at J to 2 bases, leaving 8 bases not matched to a gene. Here the CDR3 reads CASSPPLAGGPYNEQFF. The CDR3 nucleotides are TGTGCCAGCAGCCCTCCCTTAGCGGGAGGGCCCTACAATGAGCAGTTCTTC.

J is TRBJ2-7 and V is TRBV25-1; TRBD2 agrees at 12 bases. Looked up from germline, CDR1 is MGHDK and CDR2 is SYGVNS. Losses at the gene ends were 1 base for V and 3 bases for J; bases not matched to a gene: 1. The CDR3 is 15 amino acids. The CDR3 DNA reads as TGTGCCAGCAGTGAATGGGGACTAGCGGGCTACGAGCAGTACTTC. It codes for CASSEWGLAGYEQYF.

Only one count was recorded for this clone. CDR3: CASSANADTQYF. The CDR3 DNA follows: TGTGCCAGCAGTGCTAACGCAGATACGCAGTATTTT. This chain links TRBV9 with TRBJ2-3; no definite D call. The CDR3 length is 12 residues. V lost 5 bases and J 4 bases, leaving 8 bases between the germline ends. The germline CDR1 and CDR2 sequences are SGDLS and YYNGEE.

Here the CDR3 reads CASSPRIGRHTIYF. The CDR3 DNA follows: TGTGCCAGCTCACCACGGATCGGGAGGCACACCATATATTTT. The chain links TRBV18 to TRBJ1-3; D uncertain. The V and J ends lost 1 base and 8 bases respectively, with 12 bases between them. CDR1 is KGHSH, CDR2 LQKENI, per germline. The CDR3 is 14 amino acids. The complete variable domain, with remaining parts taken from reference TRBV18 and TRBJ1-3, reads NAGVMQNPRHLVRRRGQEARLRCSPMKGHSHVYWYRQLPEEGLKFMVYLQKENIIDESGMPKERFSAEFPKEGPSILRIQQVVRGDSAAYFCASSPRIGRHTIYFGEGSWLTVV.

The V and J genes are TRBV5-6 and TRBJ2-7; D might be TRBD2 (6 bases). Germline-derived CDR1 and CDR2 are SGHDT and YYEEEE. V shed 0 bases and J shed 6 bases, with 13 bases lying between them. The CDR3 extends over 14 amino acids. This chain's CDR3 is CASSLGLEGREQYF. The CDR3 DNA follows: TGTGCCAGCAGCTTGGGACTAGAGGGGCGCGAGCAGTACTTC.

CDR3 DNA sequence: TGTGCCAGCAGCTTAGAAGCAGGGCATAACGAGCAGTACTTC. Its protein product is CASSLEAGHNEQYF. The V gene is TRBV7-7, the J gene TRBJ2-7; the D gene is possibly TRBD1 (5 bases). Per the germline V gene, CDR1 is SSHAT and CDR2 is FNYEAQ (reference sequence). The CDR3 spans 14 residues. The V end was cut by 1 base, the J end by 5 bases, with 12 bases between.

CDR3 sequence reads: CASSLFLIHEQFF. CDR3 nucleotide sequence: TGTGCCAGCAGCCTCTTCTTGATCCATGAGCAGTTCTTC. The chain combines TRBV7-2 with TRBJ2-1; D not certain. V was trimmed by 5 bases and J by 8 bases, leaving 13 bases between them. Germline CDR1 is SGHTA and CDR2 is FQGNSA. The CDR3 loop spans 13 amino acids.

The chain links TRBV7-6 to TRBJ2-1; TRBD1 is a possible D gene (5 bases). Trimming took 3 bases from V and 3 from J, leaving 18 bases between them. Germline V gene data show CDR1 as SGHVS and CDR2 as FNYEAQ. This CDR3 is built from 17 residues. CDR3 bases: TGTGCCAGCAGCTTCCAACAGGTTCTCGCTAGCTACAATGAGCAGTTCTTC. It encodes CASSFQQVLASYNEQFF.